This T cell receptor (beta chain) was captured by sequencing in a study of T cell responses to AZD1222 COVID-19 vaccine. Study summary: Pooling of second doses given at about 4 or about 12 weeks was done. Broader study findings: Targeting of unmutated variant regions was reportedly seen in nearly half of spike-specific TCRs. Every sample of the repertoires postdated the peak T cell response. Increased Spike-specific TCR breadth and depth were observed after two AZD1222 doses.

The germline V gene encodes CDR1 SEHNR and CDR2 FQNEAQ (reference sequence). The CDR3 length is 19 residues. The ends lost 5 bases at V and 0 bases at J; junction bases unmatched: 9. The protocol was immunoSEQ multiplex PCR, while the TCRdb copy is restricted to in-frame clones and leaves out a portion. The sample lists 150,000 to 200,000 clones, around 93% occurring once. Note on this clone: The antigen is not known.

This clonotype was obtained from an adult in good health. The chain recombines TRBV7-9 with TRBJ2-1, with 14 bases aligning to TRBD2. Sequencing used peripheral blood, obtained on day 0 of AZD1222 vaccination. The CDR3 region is CASSHGTSGSHSSYNEQFF. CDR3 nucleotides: TGTGCCAGCAGCCACGGGACTAGCGGGAGCCACAGCTCCTACAATGAGCAGTTCTTC.